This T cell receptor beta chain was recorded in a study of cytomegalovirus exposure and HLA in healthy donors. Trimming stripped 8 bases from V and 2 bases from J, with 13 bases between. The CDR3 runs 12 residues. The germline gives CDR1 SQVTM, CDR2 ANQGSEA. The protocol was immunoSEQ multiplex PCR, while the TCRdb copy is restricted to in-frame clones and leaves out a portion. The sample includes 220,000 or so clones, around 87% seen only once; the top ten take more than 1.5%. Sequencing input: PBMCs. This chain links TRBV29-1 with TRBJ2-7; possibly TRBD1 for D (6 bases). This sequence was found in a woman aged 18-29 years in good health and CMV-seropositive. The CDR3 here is CSYRVTTYEQYF. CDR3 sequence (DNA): TGCAGCTACAGGGTTACAACCTACGAGCAGTACTTC.